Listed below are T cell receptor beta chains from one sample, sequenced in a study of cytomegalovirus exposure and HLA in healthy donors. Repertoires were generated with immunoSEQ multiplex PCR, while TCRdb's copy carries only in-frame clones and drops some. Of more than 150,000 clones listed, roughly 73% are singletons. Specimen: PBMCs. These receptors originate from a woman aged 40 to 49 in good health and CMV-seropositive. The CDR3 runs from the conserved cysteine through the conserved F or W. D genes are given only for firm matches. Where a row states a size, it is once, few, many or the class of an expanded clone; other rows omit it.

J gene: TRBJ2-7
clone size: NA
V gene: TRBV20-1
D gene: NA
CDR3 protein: CSAGGALEQYF
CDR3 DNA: TGCAGTGCTGGCGGGGCACTCGAGCAGTACTTC

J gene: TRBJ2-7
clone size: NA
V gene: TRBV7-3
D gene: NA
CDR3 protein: CASSPTYIGEQYF
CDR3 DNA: TGTGCCAGCAGCCCTACCTATATCGGGGAGCAGTACTTC

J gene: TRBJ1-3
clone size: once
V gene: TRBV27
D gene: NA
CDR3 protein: CASSKLQGGNTIYF
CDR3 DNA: TGTGCCAGCAGTAAACTACAGGGTGGAAACACCATATATTTT

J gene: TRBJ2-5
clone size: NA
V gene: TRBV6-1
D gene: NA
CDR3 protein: CASSERAAPTKQYF
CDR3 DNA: TGTGCCAGCAGTGAGAGGGCAGCTCCTACGAAGCAGTACTTC

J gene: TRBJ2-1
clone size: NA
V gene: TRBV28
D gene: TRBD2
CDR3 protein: CASTRTRLGEQFF
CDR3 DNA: TGTGCCAGCACAAGGACTAGATTAGGTGAGCAGTTCTTC

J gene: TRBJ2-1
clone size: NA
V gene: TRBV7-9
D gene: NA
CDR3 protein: CASSLSGGEQFF
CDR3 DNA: TGTGCCAGCAGCTTATCAGGTGGTGAGCAGTTCTTC

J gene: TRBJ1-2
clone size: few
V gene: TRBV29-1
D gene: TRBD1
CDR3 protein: CSARQGASYGYTF
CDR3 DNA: TGCAGCGCCCGACAGGGGGCAAGCTATGGCTACACCTTC

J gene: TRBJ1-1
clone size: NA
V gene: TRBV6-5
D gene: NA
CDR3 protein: CASSVTIGCEAFF
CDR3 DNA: TGTGCCAGCAGTGTTACTATAGGTTGTGAAGCTTTCTTT

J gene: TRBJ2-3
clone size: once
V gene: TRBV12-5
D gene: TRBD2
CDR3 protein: CASGLVVFKREEGTDTQYF
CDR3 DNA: TGTGCTAGTGGTTTGGTAGTGTTTAAACGGGAGGAGGGCACAGATACGCAGTATTTT

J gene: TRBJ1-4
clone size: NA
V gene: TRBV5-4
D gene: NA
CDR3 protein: CASSLGMGGGNEKLFF
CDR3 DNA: TGTGCCAGCAGCCTCGGAATGGGCGGGGGTAATGAAAAACTGTTTTTT

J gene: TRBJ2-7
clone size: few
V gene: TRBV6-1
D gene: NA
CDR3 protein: CASSELVGTSYEQYF
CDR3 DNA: TGTGCCAGCAGTGAATTAGTTGGTACTTCCTACGAGCAGTACTTC

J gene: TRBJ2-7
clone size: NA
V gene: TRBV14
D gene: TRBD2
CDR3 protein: CASSQQGGLVHEQYF
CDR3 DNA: TGTGCCAGCAGCCAACAGGGAGGGCTGGTCCACGAGCAGTACTTC

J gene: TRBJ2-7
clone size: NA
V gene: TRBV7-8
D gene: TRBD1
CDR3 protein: CASSAPDRVRVYEQYF
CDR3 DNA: TGTGCCAGCAGTGCCCCCGACAGGGTGAGGGTCTACGAGCAGTACTTC

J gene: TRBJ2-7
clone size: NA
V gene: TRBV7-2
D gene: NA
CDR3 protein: CASSQTGSYEQYF
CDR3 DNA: TGTGCCAGCAGCCAGACAGGCTCCTACGAGCAGTACTTC

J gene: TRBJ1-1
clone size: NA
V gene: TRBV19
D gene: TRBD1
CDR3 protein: CASTLVPGQVTDGAFF
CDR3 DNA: TGTGCCAGTACCCTCGTTCCGGGACAGGTCACCGACGGTGCTTTCTTT

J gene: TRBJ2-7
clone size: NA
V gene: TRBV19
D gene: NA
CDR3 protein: CASSSNPTENEQYF
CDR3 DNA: TGTGCCAGTAGTTCAAACCCCACCGAGAACGAGCAGTACTTC

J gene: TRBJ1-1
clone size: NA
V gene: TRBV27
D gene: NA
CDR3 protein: CASSPIGRGGTEAFF
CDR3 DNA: TGTGCCAGCAGTCCCATTGGCAGGGGTGGCACTGAAGCTTTCTTT

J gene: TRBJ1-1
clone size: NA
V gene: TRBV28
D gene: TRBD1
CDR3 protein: CASTDDRTGGEAFF
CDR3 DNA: TGTGCCAGCACCGACGATCGGACAGGGGGTGAAGCTTTCTTT

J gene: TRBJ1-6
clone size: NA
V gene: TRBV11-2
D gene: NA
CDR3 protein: CASSPTVGGHSPLHF
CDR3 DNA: TGTGCCAGCAGCCCAACTGTAGGTGGGCATTCACCCCTCCACTTT

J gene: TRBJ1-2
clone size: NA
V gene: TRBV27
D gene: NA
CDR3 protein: CASSLSAGALSGYTF
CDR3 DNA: TGTGCCAGCAGTTTATCGGCAGGGGCCCTAAGTGGCTACACCTTC

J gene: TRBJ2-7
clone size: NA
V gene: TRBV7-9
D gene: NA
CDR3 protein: CASSPLGEVRSYEQYF
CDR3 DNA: TGTGCCAGCAGCCCCCTCGGGGAAGTCAGATCCTACGAGCAGTACTTC

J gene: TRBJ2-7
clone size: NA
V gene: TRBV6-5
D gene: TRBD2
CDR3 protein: CAGRRDYASYEQYF
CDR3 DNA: TGTGCCGGCAGGAGGGACTACGCCTCGTACGAGCAGTACTTC

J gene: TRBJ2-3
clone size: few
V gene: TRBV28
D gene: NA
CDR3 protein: CASSRRPGNTQYF
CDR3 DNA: TGTGCCAGCAGTCGACGTCCGGGGAATACGCAGTATTTT

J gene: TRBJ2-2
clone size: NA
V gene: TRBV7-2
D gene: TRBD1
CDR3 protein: CASSLGPGQGTGELFF
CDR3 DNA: TGTGCCAGCAGCTTAGGACCGGGACAGGGGACCGGGGAGCTGTTTTTT

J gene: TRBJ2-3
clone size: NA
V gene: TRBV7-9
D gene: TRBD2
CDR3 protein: CASSFGLAANTDTQYF
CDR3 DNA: TGTGCCAGCAGTTTCGGACTAGCGGCAAACACAGATACGCAGTATTTT

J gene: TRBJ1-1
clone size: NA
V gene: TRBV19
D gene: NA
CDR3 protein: CASAPGWTEAFF
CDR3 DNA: TGTGCCAGCGCCCCGGGGTGGACTGAAGCTTTCTTT

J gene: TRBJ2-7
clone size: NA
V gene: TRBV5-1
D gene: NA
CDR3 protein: CASSLSGVTYEQYF
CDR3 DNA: TGCGCCAGCAGCTTGAGTGGAGTGACCTACGAGCAGTACTTC